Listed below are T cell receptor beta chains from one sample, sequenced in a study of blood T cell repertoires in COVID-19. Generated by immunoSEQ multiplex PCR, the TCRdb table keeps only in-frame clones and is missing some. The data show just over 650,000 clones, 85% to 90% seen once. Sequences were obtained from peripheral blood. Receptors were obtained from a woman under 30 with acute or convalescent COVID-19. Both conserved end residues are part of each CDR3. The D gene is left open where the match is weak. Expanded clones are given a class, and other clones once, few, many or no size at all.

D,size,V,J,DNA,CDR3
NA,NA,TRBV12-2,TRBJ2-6,TGTGCAAGTCGCTTGTACAGGGGGCCTGGGGCCAACGTCCTGACTTTC,CASRLYRGPGANVLTF
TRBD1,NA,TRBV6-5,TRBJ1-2,TGTGCCAGCAGTCGCGACAGGGAAAGCTATGGCTACACCTTC,CASSRDRESYGYTF
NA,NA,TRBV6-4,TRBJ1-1,TGTGCCAGCAGGGAGCAGGGGAACACTGAAGCTTTCTTT,CASREQGNTEAFF
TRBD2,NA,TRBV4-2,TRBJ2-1,TGTGCCAGTCGAGCAGAGGGGCGGGGGTCTGAGCAGTTCTTC,CASRAEGRGSEQFF
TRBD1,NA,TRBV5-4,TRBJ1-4,TGTGCCAGCAGCTCCCCAGGGGGTACGTTGGAAAAACTGTTTTTT,CASSSPGGTLEKLFF
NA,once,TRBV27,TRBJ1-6,TGTGCCAGCAGTTCCCTTAGCTCCTATAATTCACCCCTCCACTTT,CASSSLSSYNSPLHF
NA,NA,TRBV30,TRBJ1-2,TGTGCCTGGAGTCGCGGGGGTGGAAACTATGGCTACACCTTC,CAWSRGGGNYGYTF
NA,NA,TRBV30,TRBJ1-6,TGTGGCTTGGCAGGGGCAGGGGATTCACCCCTCCACTTT,CGLAGAGDSPLHF
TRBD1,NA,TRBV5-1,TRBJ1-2,TGCGCCAGCAGCTTGGCCGTTCGGGACAGGGATGGCTACACCTTC,CASSLAVRDRDGYTF
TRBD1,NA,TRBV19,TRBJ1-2,TGTGCCAGTATCCCCGGGACAGGGGGCCTGAACTATGGCTACACCTTC,CASIPGTGGLNYGYTF
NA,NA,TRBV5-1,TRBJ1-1,TGCGCCAGCAGTCAAAGCTTTGGACAGAGGAACACTGAAGCTTTCTTT,CASSQSFGQRNTEAFF
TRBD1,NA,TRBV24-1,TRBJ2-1,TGTGCCACCAGTGACGCAGACAGGGAGTCGTACAATGAGCAGTTCTTC,CATSDADRESYNEQFF
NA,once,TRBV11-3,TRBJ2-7,TGTGCCAGCAGCTTCCGACAGAACTACGAGCAGTACTTC,CASSFRQNYEQYF
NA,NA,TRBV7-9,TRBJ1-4,TGTGCCAGCAGCTTAGACAGGAGTAATGAAAAACTGTTTTTT,CASSLDRSNEKLFF
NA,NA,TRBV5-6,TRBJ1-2,TGTGCCAGCAGCTTCCAGATCTATGGCTACACCTTC,CASSFQIYGYTF
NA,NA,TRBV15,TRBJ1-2,TGTGCCACCAGCAAGCAAAACAGGGATTCCTATGGCTACACCTTC,CATSKQNRDSYGYTF
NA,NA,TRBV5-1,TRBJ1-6,TGCGCCAGCAGCTTGGAAGGGACAAGCTCCTATAATTCACCCCTCCACTTT,CASSLEGTSSYNSPLHF
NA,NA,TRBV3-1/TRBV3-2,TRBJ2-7,TGTGCCAGCAGCCAAGAACACAGGCACCCGTTCGACGAGCAGTACTTC,CASSQEHRHPFDEQYF
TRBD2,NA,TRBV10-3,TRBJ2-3,TGTGCCATCAGTGAGTCGGTCGCGGGGGGCGCCCGCACAGATACGCAGTATTTT,CAISESVAGGARTDTQYF
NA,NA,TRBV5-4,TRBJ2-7,TGTGCCAGCAGCGTAGAGGGGGGGGTACGGGCCGAGCAGTACTTC,CASSVEGGVRAEQYF
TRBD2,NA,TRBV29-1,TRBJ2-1,TGCAGCGTTGAATTGCGGGGGAGCGCCTACAATGAGCAGTTCTTC,CSVELRGSAYNEQFF
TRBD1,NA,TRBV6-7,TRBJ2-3,TGTGCCAGCAGTCCTAGGGGGCTTAGCACAGATACGCAGTATTTT,CASSPRGLSTDTQYF
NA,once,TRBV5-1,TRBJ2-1,TGCGCCAGCAGCCTCGGACAGAGCTCCTACAATGAGCAGTTCTTC,CASSLGQSSYNEQFF
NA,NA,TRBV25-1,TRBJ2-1,TGTGCCAGCAGCCGCAGAGGGAGCTCCTACAATGAGCAGTTCTTC,CASSRRGSSYNEQFF
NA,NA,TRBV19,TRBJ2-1,TGTGCCAGTAGTATTGGGCACAGGCCTACCTACAATGAGCAGTTCTTC,CASSIGHRPTYNEQFF
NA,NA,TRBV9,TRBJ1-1,TGTGCCAGCAGCGTAGGCGGCCTTACTGAAGCTTTCTTT,CASSVGGLTEAFF
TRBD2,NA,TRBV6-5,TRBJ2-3,TGTGCCAGCATGGGACTAGCGGGGGGAGATACGCAGTATTTT,CASMGLAGGDTQYF
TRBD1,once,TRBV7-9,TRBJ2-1,TGTGCCAGCAGCTTAGGACAGGGGGCAGGGAATGAGCAGTTCTTC,CASSLGQGAGNEQFF
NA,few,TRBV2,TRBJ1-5,TGTGCCAGCCTGAGGGGAGGGAATCAGCCCCAGCATTTT,CASLRGGNQPQHF
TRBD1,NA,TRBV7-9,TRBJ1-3,TGTGCCAGCAGACGGGACAGGGCCTCTGGAAACACCATATATTTT,CASRRDRASGNTIYF
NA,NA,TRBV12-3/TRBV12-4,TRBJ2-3,TGTGCCAGCACATCCAGGTATACGCAGTATTTT,CASTSRYTQYF
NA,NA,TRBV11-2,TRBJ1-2,TGTGCCAGCAGCCTCCTGGCGGGCAGGGAGGCTAACTATGGCTACACCTTC,CASSLLAGREANYGYTF
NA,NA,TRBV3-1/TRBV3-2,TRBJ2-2,TGTGCCAGCAGCTTCCGGACTGGCGGGGAGCTGTTTTTT,CASSFRTGGELFF
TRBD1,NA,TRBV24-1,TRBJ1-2,TGTGCCACCAGTGCGAGGGACAGGGATGGCTACACCTTC,CATSARDRDGYTF
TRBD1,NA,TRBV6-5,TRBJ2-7,TGTGCCATCCACAGGGGCTACGAGCAGTACTTC,CAIHRGYEQYF
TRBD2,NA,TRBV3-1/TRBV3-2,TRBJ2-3,TGTGCCAGCAGCCAAGATCGAAAGCGGGGGACGTTTATGGATACGCAGTATTTT,CASSQDRKRGTFMDTQYF
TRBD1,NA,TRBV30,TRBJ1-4,TGTGCCTGGAGTGCATACAGGGGCCGGGGTAATGAAAAACTGTTTTTT,CAWSAYRGRGNEKLFF
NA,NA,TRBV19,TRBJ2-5,TGTGCCAGTAGATTTGGGGCCGTGGAGACCCAGTACTTC,CASRFGAVETQYF
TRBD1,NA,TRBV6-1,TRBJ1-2,TGTGCCAGCAGTGAAGGGGGGACAGCGCGGGTATATGGCTACACCTTC,CASSEGGTARVYGYTF
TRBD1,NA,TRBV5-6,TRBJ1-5,TGTGCCAGCAGCTTTAGTTCAGGGGGACAGCCCCAGCATTTT,CASSFSSGGQPQHF
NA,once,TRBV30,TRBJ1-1,TGTGCCTGGAGCGTCTCTTCGAGGTCCGGCACTGAAGCTTTCTTT,CAWSVSSRSGTEAFF
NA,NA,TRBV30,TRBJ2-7,TGTGCCTGGAGTGTACGAGGGGAGGACGAGCAGTACTTC,CAWSVRGEDEQYF
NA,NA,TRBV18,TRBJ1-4,TGTGCCAGCTCACCAGGACAGAGTAATGAAAAACTGTTTTTT,CASSPGQSNEKLFF
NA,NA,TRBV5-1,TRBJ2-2,TGCGCCAGCAAATTAGACAGTCACACCGGGGAGCTGTTTTTT,CASKLDSHTGELFF
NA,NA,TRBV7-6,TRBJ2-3,TGTGCCAGCAGCCCCCAGAGGCTGACTAGCACAGATACGCAGTATTTT,CASSPQRLTSTDTQYF
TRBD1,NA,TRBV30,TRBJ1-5,TGTGCCTGGAGTGTGACCGGGGACAGGAAAGATCAGCCCCAGCATTTT,CAWSVTGDRKDQPQHF
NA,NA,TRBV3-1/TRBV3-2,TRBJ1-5,TGTGCCAGCAGCCAAGATCATTCACAGCCCCAGCATTTT,CASSQDHSQPQHF
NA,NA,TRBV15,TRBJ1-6,TGTGCCACCAGCAGAGATCGTTGGAGGCCGGACGGAAATTCACCCCTCCACTTT,CATSRDRWRPDGNSPLHF
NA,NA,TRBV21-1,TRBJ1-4,TGTGCCAGCAGCAGCCCGGGACAGGGGGCAACTAATGAAAAACTGTTTTTT,CASSSPGQGATNEKLFF
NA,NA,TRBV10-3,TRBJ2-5,TGTGCCATCGGACCCCAGGGAGAGACCCAGTACTTC,CAIGPQGETQYF
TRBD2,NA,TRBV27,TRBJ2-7,TGTGCCAGCGCCTCGGGACTAGCGGGGGGCCTAAGCTCCTACGAGCAGTACTTC,CASASGLAGGLSSYEQYF
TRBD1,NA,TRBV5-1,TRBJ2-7,TGCGCCAGCAGCTTGAAGTGGCCTGACAGGGCCCTAACCTACGAGCAGTACTTC,CASSLKWPDRALTYEQYF
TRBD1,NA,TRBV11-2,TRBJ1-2,TGTGCCAGCAGCAATCAGGGACAGGGGCAAGGCTACACCTTC,CASSNQGQGQGYTF
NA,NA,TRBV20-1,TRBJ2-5,TGCAGTGCTCCGGGGGAGACCCAGTACTTC,CSAPGETQYF
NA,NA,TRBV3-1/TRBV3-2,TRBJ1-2,TGTGCCAGCAGCCCGCCTGGAGGGTCCAGGGAATACGGCTACACCTTC,CASSPPGGSREYGYTF